This TCR beta chain is drawn from a study of cytomegalovirus exposure and HLA in healthy donors. Study results and limitations: Another analysis was done later, and it associated roughly 15,000 TCR beta sequences with HLA alleles at 0.05 false discovery rate.

Remarks on this clone: Its specificity is not known.

The CDR3 extends over 18 amino acids. V was clipped by 4 bases and J by 3 bases, with 25 bases between them. CDR1 MDHEN and CDR2 SYDVKM come from the germline V gene. The PCR had 60 Vbeta and 13 Jbeta primers. Produced via immunoSEQ multiplex PCR; TCRdb's table is partial and in-frame only. Among over 100,000 clones listed, roughly 72% were seen once. Sequencing was performed on PBMCs. The TCR comes from a male donor in good health and CMV-seronegative. V and J are TRBV28 and TRBJ2-7, with D possibly matching TRBD1 (6 bases). The CDR3 coding sequence is TGTGCCAGCAGTTCGGCCGACCGCTATCGGGACACCAGCTACGAGCAGTACTTC. This gives the protein CASSSADRYRDTSYEQYF.